This T cell receptor beta chain was found in a study of blood T cell repertoires in COVID-19. Study-wide context: Material from acute and convalescent COVID-19 was sourced from the United States, Italy and Spain. PBMCs, B-cell-depleted T cells, or T cells were the source of the cDNA or gDNA that made up the material.

This clone has just one count. In the authors' workflow: Estimation of nucleated cell counts was performed using reference gene primer amplification. Measured with immunoSEQ multiplex PCR; TCRdb has only the in-frame clones, and not every one. V and J calls and clone size are given by that table; D and trimming were obtained from the DNA. The data hold about 240,000 clones, with about four fifths observed a single time. V lost 5 bases, J lost 1 base, and 4 bases stayed unmatched. CDR3 length: 14 amino acids. The V gene's germline CDR1 is SEHNR and CDR2 FQNEAQ (reference sequence). The sequenced material came from peripheral blood. This clonotype was obtained from a woman older than 75 with acute or convalescent COVID-19. The chain joins TRBV7-9 to TRBJ2-5; 7 bases align to TRBD2. The CDR3 nucleotides read TGTGCCAGCAGCCCGCGGGGGACCCAAGAGACCCAGTACTTC. Protein sequence: CASSPRGTQETQYF.